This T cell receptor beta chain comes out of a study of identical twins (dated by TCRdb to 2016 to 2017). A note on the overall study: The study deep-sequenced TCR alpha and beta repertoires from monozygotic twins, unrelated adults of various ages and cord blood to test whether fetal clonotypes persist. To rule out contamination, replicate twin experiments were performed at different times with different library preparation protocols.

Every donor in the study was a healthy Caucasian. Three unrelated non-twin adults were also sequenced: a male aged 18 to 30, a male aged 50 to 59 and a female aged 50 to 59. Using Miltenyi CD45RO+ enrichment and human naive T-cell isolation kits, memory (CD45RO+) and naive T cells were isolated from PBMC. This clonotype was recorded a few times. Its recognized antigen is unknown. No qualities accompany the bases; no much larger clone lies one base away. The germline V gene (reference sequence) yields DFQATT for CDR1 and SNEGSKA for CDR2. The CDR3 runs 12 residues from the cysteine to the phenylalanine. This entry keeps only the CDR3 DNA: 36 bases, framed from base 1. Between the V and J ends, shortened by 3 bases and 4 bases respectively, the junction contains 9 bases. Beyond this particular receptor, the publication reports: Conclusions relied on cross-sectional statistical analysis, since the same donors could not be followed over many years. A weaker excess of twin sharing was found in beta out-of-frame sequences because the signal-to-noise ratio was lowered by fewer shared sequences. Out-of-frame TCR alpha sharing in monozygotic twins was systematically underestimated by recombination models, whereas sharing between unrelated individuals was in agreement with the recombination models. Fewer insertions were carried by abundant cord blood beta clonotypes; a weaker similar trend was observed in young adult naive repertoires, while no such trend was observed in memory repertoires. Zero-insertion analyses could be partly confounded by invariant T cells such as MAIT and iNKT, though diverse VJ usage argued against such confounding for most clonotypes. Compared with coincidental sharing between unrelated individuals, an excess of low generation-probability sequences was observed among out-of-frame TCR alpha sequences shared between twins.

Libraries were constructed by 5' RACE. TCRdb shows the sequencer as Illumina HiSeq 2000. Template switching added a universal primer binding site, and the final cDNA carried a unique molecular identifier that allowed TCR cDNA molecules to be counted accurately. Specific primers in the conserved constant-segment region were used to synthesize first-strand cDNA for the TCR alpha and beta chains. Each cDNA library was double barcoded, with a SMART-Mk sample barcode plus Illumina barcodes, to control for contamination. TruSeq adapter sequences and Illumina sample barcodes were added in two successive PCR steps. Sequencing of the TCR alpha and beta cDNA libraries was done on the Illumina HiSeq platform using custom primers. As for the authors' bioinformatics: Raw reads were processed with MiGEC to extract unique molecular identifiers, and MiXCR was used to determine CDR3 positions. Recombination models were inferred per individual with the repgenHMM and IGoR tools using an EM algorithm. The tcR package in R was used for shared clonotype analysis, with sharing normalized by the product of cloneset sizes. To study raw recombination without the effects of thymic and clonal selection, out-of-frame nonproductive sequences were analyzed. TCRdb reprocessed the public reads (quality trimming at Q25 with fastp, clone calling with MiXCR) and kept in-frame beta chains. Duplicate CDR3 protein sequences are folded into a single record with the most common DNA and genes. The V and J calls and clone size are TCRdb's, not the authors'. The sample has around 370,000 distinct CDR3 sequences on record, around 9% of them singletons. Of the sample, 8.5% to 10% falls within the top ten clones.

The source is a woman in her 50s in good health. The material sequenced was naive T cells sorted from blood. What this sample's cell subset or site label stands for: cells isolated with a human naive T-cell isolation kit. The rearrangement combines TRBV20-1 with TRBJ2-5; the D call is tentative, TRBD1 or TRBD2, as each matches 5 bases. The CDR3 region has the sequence CSASGTTETQYF. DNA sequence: TGCAGTGCTAGCGGGACCACAGAGACCCAGTACTTC.